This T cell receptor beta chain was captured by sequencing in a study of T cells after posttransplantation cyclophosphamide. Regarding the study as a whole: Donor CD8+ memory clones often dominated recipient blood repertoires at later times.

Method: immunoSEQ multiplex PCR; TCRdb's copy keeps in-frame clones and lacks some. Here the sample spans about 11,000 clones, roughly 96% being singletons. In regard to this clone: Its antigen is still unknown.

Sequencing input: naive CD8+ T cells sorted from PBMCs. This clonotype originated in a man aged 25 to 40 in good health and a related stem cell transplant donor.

CDR3 in DNA: TGCGCCAGCAGCCAAGGACTCTACAATGAGCAGTTCTTC. Translating gives CASSQGLYNEQFF. The chain joins TRBV4-3 to TRBJ2-1; D is ambiguous. Germline V gene lookup returns CDR1 LGHNA and CDR2 YSLEER. Deletions cut 1 base from V and 3 bases from J, with 4 bases between. The CDR3 has 13 residues.